These T cell receptor beta chains were read from a single sample in a study of OX40 agonist ivuxolimab in advanced cancers. The method was immunoSEQ multiplex PCR; TCRdb's version includes in-frame clones alone and lacks a portion of them. This table holds 65,000 to 90,000 clones, around 86% found once. The specimen comprised CD4+ or CD8+ T cells sorted from blood, sampled in a trial of the OX40 agonist ivuxolimab. These receptors were obtained from an adult with an advanced solid tumor such as melanoma, head and neck, liver or kidney cancer. CDR3s include the opening cysteine and the closing phenylalanine or tryptophan. The order of the fields is D gene, V gene, J gene, clone size, CDR3 protein, CDR3 DNA. The D gene is left open where the match is weak. Clone size is shown for a subset of rows, as once, few, many or a class of expanded clone.

>.|TRBV4-2|TRBJ1-2|few
CASSQEGSYGYTF
TGTGCCAGCAGCCAAGAGGGCAGCTATGGCTACACCTTC
>TRBD2|TRBV5-1|TRBJ2-3|once
CASRSGTTTDTQYF
TGCGCCAGCAGGTCCGGGACTACCACAGATACGCAGTATTTT
>.|TRBV2|TRBJ1-1|.
CASRLQGYEAFF
TGTGCCAGCAGACTCCAGGGGTATGAAGCTTTCTTT
>TRBD2|TRBV10-2|TRBJ2-7|.
CASPRLAGYEQYF
TGCGCCAGCCCCAGACTAGCGGGCTACGAGCAGTACTTC
>.|TRBV5-8|TRBJ1-1|.
CASGSWLVEAFF
TGTGCCAGCGGATCCTGGTTAGTCGAAGCTTTCTTT
>.|TRBV14|TRBJ1-6|.
CASSQESRGHRNSPLHF
TGTGCCAGCAGCCAAGAGTCTCGGGGACACCGAAATTCACCCCTCCACTTT
>TRBD1|TRBV14|TRBJ1-3|.
CASSQQQGISGNTIYF
TGTGCCAGCAGCCAACAACAGGGGATCTCTGGAAACACCATATATTTT
>.|TRBV30|TRBJ2-7|.
CAWTPTGRYEQYF
TGTGCCTGGACCCCAACAGGGAGGTACGAGCAGTACTTC
>TRBD2|TRBV2|TRBJ2-5|.
CATQGGRAVMETQYF
TGTGCCACGCAAGGCGGGAGGGCCGTAATGGAGACCCAGTACTTC
>TRBD2|TRBV5-4|TRBJ2-5|.
CASSPWGSGLGQTQYF
TGTGCCAGCAGCCCCTGGGGTAGCGGGCTGGGGCAGACCCAGTACTTC
>TRBD2|TRBV6-1|TRBJ2-7|.
CASSEAGGGGVQYF
TGTGCCAGCAGTGAAGCGGGTGGGGGAGGGGTGCAGTACTTC
>.|TRBV7-8|TRBJ2-4|.
CASSTGTLRDAKNIQYF
TGTGCCAGCAGCACCGGGACATTGAGGGATGCCAAAAACATTCAGTACTTC
>.|TRBV7-2|TRBJ1-5|.
CASSPGPSQPQHF
TGTGCCAGCAGCCCGGGACCTTCGCAGCCCCAGCATTTT
>.|TRBV7-7|TRBJ2-5|.
CASSPYTGKQETQYF
TGTGCCAGCAGCCCATATACAGGGAAGCAAGAGACCCAGTACTTC
>.|TRBV19|TRBJ2-5|.
CASKEGMGWETQYF
TGTGCCAGTAAAGAAGGGATGGGTTGGGAGACCCAGTACTTC
>.|TRBV7-2|TRBJ1-1|.
CASQRVLNTEAFF
TGTGCCAGCCAAAGGGTCTTGAACACTGAAGCTTTCTTT
>.|TRBV7-3|TRBJ2-3|.
CASSLTVRTDTQYF
TGTGCCAGCAGCTTAACGGTCCGCACAGATACGCAGTATTTT
>.|TRBV5-1|TRBJ2-5|.
CASSLATLANQETQYF
TGCGCCAGCAGCTTGGCCACCCTAGCGAATCAAGAGACCCAGTACTTC
>.|TRBV28|TRBJ2-5|.
CASSFGETQYF
TGTGCCAGCAGCTTCGGGGAGACCCAGTACTTC
>.|TRBV5-4|TRBJ1-1|.
CASTNLVGTEAFF
TGTGCCAGCACTAATCTGGTCGGGACTGAAGCTTTCTTT
>.|TRBV6-1|TRBJ2-2|.
CASSPRTANTGELFF
TGTGCCAGCAGTCCGCGGACAGCGAACACCGGGGAGCTGTTTTTT
>.|TRBV27|TRBJ2-7|.
CASSLTGAYEQYF
TGTGCCAGCAGTCTGACAGGAGCCTACGAGCAGTACTTC
>TRBD2|TRBV2|TRBJ2-5|.
CASTLGLAGPQETQYF
TGTGCCAGCACCCTAGGACTAGCGGGGCCCCAAGAGACCCAGTACTTC
>.|TRBV28|TRBJ1-2|.
CASSLFWGDANYGYTF
TGTGCCAGCAGTTTATTCTGGGGGGATGCTAACTATGGCTACACCTTC
>.|TRBV28|TRBJ1-1|.
CASSTTRTVLEAFF
TGTGCCAGCAGTACAACCCGGACGGTCCTAGAAGCTTTCTTT
>TRBD2|TRBV5-1|TRBJ2-7|few
CASSLAPGLATYEQYF
TGCGCCAGCAGCTTGGCCCCCGGACTAGCGACCTACGAGCAGTACTTC
>.|TRBV7-2|TRBJ1-2|.
CASSPFAPSANYGYTF
TGTGCCAGCAGCCCATTTGCCCCAAGCGCTAACTATGGCTACACCTTC
>.|TRBV11-2|TRBJ1-3|.
CASSRGRGSGNTIYF
TGTGCCAGCAGCAGAGGCAGGGGCAGTGGAAACACCATATATTTT
>TRBD1|TRBV6-1|TRBJ2-5|.
CASTLTGGGEQYF
TGTGCCAGCACTCTAACAGGGGGCGGTGAGCAGTACTTC
>.|TRBV5-1|TRBJ2-3|.
CASSKAGESTDTQYF
TGCGCCAGCAGCAAGGCAGGGGAAAGCACAGATACGCAGTATTTT
>.|TRBV5-1|TRBJ2-1|.
CASRGGSDEQFF
TGCGCCAGCAGAGGAGGCTCGGATGAGCAGTTCTTC
>TRBD1|TRBV11-3|TRBJ1-5|.
CASSLAGQGGQPQHF
TGTGCCAGCAGCTTAGCTGGGCAGGGGGGTCAGCCCCAGCATTTT
>.|TRBV10-3|TRBJ2-5|.
CAISESRGAWETQYF
TGTGCCATCAGTGAGTCCCGGGGGGCCTGGGAGACCCAGTACTTC
>TRBD2|TRBV5-1|TRBJ2-1|once
CASSLAGGGSYNEQFF
TGCGCCAGCAGCTTGGCTGGGGGGGGTTCCTACAATGAGCAGTTCTTC
>TRBD1|TRBV7-9|TRBJ1-1|.
CASRKQGFNRTEAFF
TGTGCCAGCAGGAAACAGGGGTTTAACAGGACTGAAGCTTTCTTT
>.|TRBV5-4|TRBJ2-7|.
CASTRDSGSQYF
TGTGCCAGCACCCGGGACTCCGGATCGCAGTACTTC
>.|TRBV28|TRBJ1-6|.
CASSTGRGRHNPLHF
TGTGCCAGCAGCACCGGGCGTGGGCGCCACAACCCCCTCCACTTT
>.|TRBV7-2|TRBJ2-7|once
CASSLSKAYEQYF
TGTGCCAGCAGCTTAAGTAAGGCCTACGAGCAGTACTTC
>TRBD2|TRBV11-3|TRBJ2-7|.
CASSLNRAGESYEQYF
TGTGCCAGCAGCTTAAACAGAGCGGGAGAATCCTACGAGCAGTACTTC
>.|TRBV6-6|TRBJ1-3|.
CASKVTTDGNTIYF
TGTGCCAGCAAAGTTACGACAGATGGAAACACCATATATTTT
>.|TRBV19|TRBJ2-5|.
CASTKSGDLVETQYF
TGTGCCAGTACTAAGTCCGGGGATCTCGTTGAGACCCAGTACTTC
>.|TRBV6-6|TRBJ2-5|.
CASSIGGRVETQYF
TGTGCCAGCAGCATCGGGGGGCGGGTGGAGACCCAGTACTTC
>TRBD2|TRBV5-1|TRBJ2-7|.
CASSLGLAGAYEQYF
TGCGCCAGCAGCTTGGGGCTAGCGGGGGCCTACGAGCAGTACTTC
>TRBD1|TRBV4-1|TRBJ1-5|.
CASSPVLNRPGTGEGQPQHF
TGCGCCAGCAGCCCTGTCCTCAATCGTCCCGGGACAGGGGAGGGTCAGCCCCAGCATTTT
>.|TRBV9|TRBJ1-1|.
CASRVGDRSNTEAFF
TGTGCCAGCAGAGTAGGAGACAGATCGAACACTGAAGCTTTCTTT
>TRBD1|TRBV5-8|TRBJ2-7|.
CASRGQGDYEQYF
TGTGCCAGCAGGGGACAGGGAGACTACGAGCAGTACTTC
>TRBD1|TRBV18|TRBJ1-1|.
CASSQMTGESTEAFF
TGTGCCAGCTCACAGATGACAGGGGAGAGTACTGAAGCTTTCTTT
>.|TRBV2|TRBJ1-5|.
CASSRDVNQPQHF
TGTGCCAGCAGTCGGGATGTAAATCAGCCCCAGCATTTT
>.|TRBV6-6|TRBJ1-4|.
CASSNRPGSEKLFF
TGTGCCAGCAGTAATCGGCCAGGGAGTGAAAAACTGTTTTTT
>TRBD1|TRBV4-1|TRBJ2-7|.
CASSARQGHIYEQYF
TGCGCCAGCAGCGCCCGACAGGGCCATATCTACGAGCAGTACTTC
>.|TRBV19|TRBJ1-5|.
CASSIVSQGSQPQHF
TGTGCCAGTAGTATAGTTTCCCAGGGCAGCCAGCCCCAGCATTTT
>.|TRBV5-1|TRBJ2-3|.
CASSKLYTSTDTQYF
TGCGCCAGCAGTAAGCTCTACACTAGCACAGATACGCAGTATTTT
>.|TRBV30|TRBJ1-6|.
CAWAGGLAYNSPLHF
TGTGCCTGGGCCGGGGGCCTCGCGTATAATTCACCCCTCCACTTT
>.|TRBV6-5|TRBJ2-7|.
CASGGTVRGQYF
TGTGCCAGCGGGGGGACGGTGCGGGGGCAGTACTTC
>.|TRBV7-8|TRBJ1-1|.
CASSAPPEAFF
TGTGCCAGCAGCGCTCCGCCTGAAGCTTTCTTT
>.|TRBV14|TRBJ1-2|once
CASSQAGKGYGYTF
TGTGCCAGCAGCCAAGCGGGGAAAGGCTATGGCTACACCTTC
>.|TRBV5-5|TRBJ2-3|.
CASSLISGDTQYF
TGTGCCAGCAGCTTGATAAGCGGGGATACGCAGTATTTT
>TRBD1|TRBV7-2|TRBJ2-7|.
CASSGRGQASYEQYF
TGTGCCAGCAGCGGACGGGGACAGGCCTCCTACGAGCAGTACTTC
>.|TRBV5-5|TRBJ2-3|.
CASRWDGTSTDTQYF
TGTGCCAGCAGGTGGGACGGGACTAGCACAGATACGCAGTATTTT